Sequencing of this T cell receptor beta chain was carried out in a study of OX40 agonist ivuxolimab in advanced cancers. This clone was seen a single time. The CDR3 is made up of 14 amino acids. CDR1 MNHEY and CDR2 SMNVEV come from the germline V gene (reference sequence). V was clipped by 2 bases and J by 10 bases, with 12 bases between them. The method was immunoSEQ multiplex PCR; TCRdb's version includes in-frame clones alone and lacks a portion of them. The table includes 60,000 to 90,000 clones, 87% detected once. The material was CD4+ or CD8+ T cells sorted from blood, obtained in a trial of the OX40 agonist ivuxolimab. V is TRBV27 and J is TRBJ1-6; weak D call: TRBD1 (6 bases). The receptor's source is an adult with an advanced solid tumor such as melanoma, head and neck, liver or kidney cancer. DNA of the CDR3: TGTGCCAGCAGTTTAGTACAGGGTCGATCACCCCTCCACTTT. Amino acid sequence: CASSLVQGRSPLHF.